Listed below are T cell receptor beta chains from one sample, sequenced in a study of OX40 agonist ivuxolimab in advanced cancers. The data were produced by immunoSEQ multiplex PCR, yet TCRdb's version contains in-frame clones alone and is incomplete. The sample consists of more than 65,000 clones, roughly 90% of them appearing once. The starting material was CD4+ or CD8+ T cells sorted from blood, obtained in a trial of the OX40 agonist ivuxolimab. Receptors were obtained from an adult with an advanced solid tumor such as melanoma, head and neck, liver or kidney cancer. CDR3s include the opening cysteine and the closing phenylalanine or tryptophan. The D gene is left open where the match is weak. Clone sizes are given selectively: once, few, many, or a class where the clone is expanded.

size,J,V,D,CDR3,DNA
NA,TRBJ2-7,TRBV27,NA,CASSLGVLPSEQYF,TGTGCCAGCAGTTTGGGGGTCCTCCCCTCCGAGCAGTACTTC
NA,TRBJ2-1,TRBV7-6,NA,CASSSGNEQFF,TGTGCCAGCAGCTCAGGCAATGAGCAGTTCTTC
NA,TRBJ2-7,TRBV18,NA,CAGCRGEQYF,TGTGCCGGGTGCAGAGGAGAGCAGTACTTC
NA,TRBJ2-3,TRBV30,NA,CAWSLLAIDTQYF,TGTGCCTGGAGTCTACTAGCTATAGATACGCAGTATTTT
once,TRBJ2-3,TRBV27,TRBD1,CASTPMDRGVDTQYF,TGTGCCAGCACCCCTATGGACAGGGGAGTAGATACGCAGTATTTT
NA,TRBJ2-1,TRBV7-9,NA,CASSLKSNEQFF,TGTGCCAGCAGCTTAAAGTCCAATGAGCAGTTCTTC
NA,TRBJ1-2,TRBV20-1,NA,CSAPGGGYTF,TGCAGTGCTCCCGGAGGCGGCTACACCTTC
once,TRBJ2-7,TRBV4-1,TRBD1,CASSQPGQGTYEQYF,TGCGCCAGCAGCCAACCGGGACAGGGAACCTACGAGCAGTACTTC
NA,TRBJ1-1,TRBV5-6,NA,CASSFSAPLREAFF,TGTGCCAGCAGCTTCTCAGCTCCGCTCCGTGAAGCTTTCTTT
NA,TRBJ2-1,TRBV7-9,NA,CASSPAPGFSYNEQFF,TGTGCCAGCAGCCCAGCCCCAGGGTTCTCCTACAATGAGCAGTTCTTC
NA,TRBJ2-3,TRBV6-6,TRBD2,CASSFSGGSTDTQYF,TGTGCCAGCAGTTTTAGCGGGGGGAGCACAGATACGCAGTATTTT
NA,TRBJ2-7,TRBV7-6,TRBD1,CASSSAVGQGISEQYF,TGTGCCAGCAGCTCCGCCGTGGGACAGGGGATCTCCGAGCAGTACTTC
NA,TRBJ2-3,TRBV29-1,NA,CSVEDRGETDTQYF,TGCAGCGTTGAAGATCGCGGGGAAACAGATACGCAGTATTTT
NA,TRBJ2-7,TRBV6-5,NA,CASSYSGPYEQYF,TGTGCCAGCAGTTACTCCGGGCCCTACGAGCAGTACTTC
NA,TRBJ1-1,TRBV4-1,NA,CASRTEQGNTEAFF,TGCGCCAGCAGGACCGAACAGGGGAACACTGAAGCTTTCTTT
few,TRBJ1-2,TRBV5-6,NA,CASSRGRLYGYTF,TGTGCCAGCAGCAGGGGACGCCTCTATGGCTACACCTTC
NA,TRBJ1-1,TRBV9,NA,CASSVGTLTEAFF,TGTGCCAGCAGCGTAGGGACGCTCACTGAAGCTTTCTTT
NA,TRBJ2-2,TRBV19,NA,CASSSALTGELFF,TGTGCCAGTAGTAGTGCTCTCACCGGGGAGCTGTTTTTT
NA,TRBJ2-1,TRBV6-5,NA,CASRLDNLNEQFF,TGTGCCAGCAGACTCGACAACCTTAATGAGCAGTTCTTC
NA,TRBJ2-3,TRBV7-6,TRBD1,CASSPRTGADPIEQYF,TGTGCCAGCAGCCCGAGGACAGGGGCCGACCCAATAGAGCAGTATTTT
NA,TRBJ2-3,TRBV5-1,NA,CASSWTASSTDTQYF,TGCGCCAGCAGCTGGACCGCCTCTAGCACAGATACGCAGTATTTT
NA,TRBJ2-2,TRBV6-4,TRBD1,CASSDGQGHTGELFF,TGTGCCAGCAGTGACGGACAGGGGCACACCGGGGAGCTGTTTTTT
NA,TRBJ1-1,TRBV27,NA,CASSPPGVYTEAFF,TGTGCCAGCAGCCCCCCGGGGGTATATACTGAAGCTTTCTTT
NA,TRBJ1-1,TRBV4-1,NA,CASSQDGPTEAFF,TGCGCCAGCAGCCAAGATGGCCCCACTGAAGCTTTCTTT
NA,TRBJ1-1,TRBV9,NA,CASSSPGWNTEAFF,TGTGCCAGCTCCTCCCCGGGGTGGAACACTGAAGCTTTCTTT
NA,TRBJ2-1,TRBV4-1,TRBD2,CASSQGRGEGNEQFF,TGCGCCAGCAGCCAAGGACGGGGGGAGGGGAATGAGCAGTTCTTC
NA,TRBJ2-1,TRBV12-5,TRBD1,CASGPGTGEQFF,TGTGCTAGTGGTCCTGGGACAGGCGAGCAGTTCTTC
NA,TRBJ2-1,TRBV18,NA,CASSPPGESYNEQFF,TGTGCCAGCTCACCACCAGGGGAGTCCTACAATGAGCAGTTCTTC
NA,TRBJ1-1,TRBV4-3,NA,CASSQTGNTEAFF,TGCGCCAGCAGCCAGACAGGGAACACTGAAGCTTTCTTT
NA,TRBJ2-1,TRBV4-1,NA,CASSQGSGTGEQFF,TGCGCCAGCAGCCAGGGCTCAGGGACCGGGGAGCAGTTCTTC
once,TRBJ1-4,TRBV2,NA,CASSEGRVDEKLFF,TGTGCCAGCAGTGAGGGCAGGGTCGATGAAAAACTGTTTTTT
NA,TRBJ2-3,TRBV30,NA,CAWTSTDTQYF,TGTGCCTGGACGAGCACAGATACGCAGTATTTT
NA,TRBJ2-7,TRBV19,TRBD1,CASSAGQGSYEQYF,TGTGCCAGTAGTGCAGGACAGGGCTCCTACGAGCAGTACTTC
NA,TRBJ1-1,TRBV6-5,NA,CASSYFGGTEAFF,TGTGCCAGCAGTTACTTCGGAGGGACTGAAGCTTTCTTT
NA,TRBJ2-3,TRBV7-9,TRBD1,CASSSPNRGPTDTQYF,TGTGCCAGCAGTAGCCCAAACAGGGGGCCCACAGATACGCAGTATTTT
NA,TRBJ1-5,TRBV5-1,NA,CASSFLGSNQPQHF,TGCGCCAGCAGCTTTTTGGGGAGCAATCAGCCCCAGCATTTT
NA,TRBJ2-7,TRBV11-2,NA,CASSRGQYEQYF,TGTGCCAGCAGCCGTGGACAATACGAGCAGTACTTC
NA,TRBJ2-7,TRBV6-1,NA,CASSLGYEQYF,TGTGCCAGCAGTTTGGGCTACGAGCAGTACTTC
many,TRBJ2-7,TRBV5-8,TRBD1,CASSPWTGAEQYF,TGTGCCAGCAGCCCCTGGACAGGGGCCGAGCAGTACTTC
NA,TRBJ1-5,TRBV6-1,NA,CASKKVASNQPQHF,TGTGCCAGCAAGAAGGTAGCAAGCAATCAGCCCCAGCATTTT
NA,TRBJ1-2,TRBV9,NA,CASRSGRDYGYTF,TGTGCCAGCAGGAGTGGCAGGGACTATGGCTACACCTTC
NA,TRBJ2-7,TRBV15,NA,CATSRDLGGVYEQYF,TGTGCCACCAGCAGAGATTTGGGGGGTGTTTACGAGCAGTACTTC
NA,TRBJ2-7,TRBV7-2,NA,CASSLVRGDYEQYF,TGTGCCAGCAGCTTAGTTCGCGGGGACTACGAGCAGTACTTC
NA,TRBJ1-5,TRBV4-1,NA,CASSLTESNQPQHF,TGCGCCAGCAGCCTGACAGAAAGCAATCAGCCCCAGCATTTT
once,TRBJ2-5,TRBV5-1,NA,CASSWGQIKNQETQYF,TGCGCCAGCAGTTGGGGTCAAATTAAGAATCAAGAGACCCAGTACTTC
NA,TRBJ2-1,TRBV5-6,NA,CASSFRGYNEQFF,TGTGCCAGCAGCTTTCGGGGTTACAATGAGCAGTTCTTC
NA,TRBJ1-2,TRBV4-3,NA,CASSQEIGRGLGNYGYTF,TGCGCCAGCAGCCAAGAAATAGGAAGGGGACTAGGCAACTATGGCTACACCTTC
NA,TRBJ2-6,TRBV11-3,NA,CASSLSYRDRQSRANVLTF,TGTGCCAGCAGCCTTAGCTACAGAGACCGACAAAGTCGGGCCAACGTCCTGACTTTC
NA,TRBJ2-7,TRBV4-1,NA,CASSQSDSSSYEQYF,TGCGCCAGCAGCCAAAGTGACAGCAGCTCCTACGAGCAGTACTTC
NA,TRBJ1-5,TRBV27,NA,CASSPLRDVLENSNQPQHF,TGTGCCAGCAGTCCCCTCCGGGACGTACTCGAGAATAGCAATCAGCCCCAGCATTTT
NA,TRBJ1-4,TRBV19,TRBD1,CASSIRDRGLGEKLFF,TGTGCCAGTAGTATCCGGGACAGGGGTTTAGGCGAAAAACTGTTTTTT
NA,TRBJ2-1,TRBV6-5,TRBD2,CASSSFLAGGYNEQFF,TGTGCCAGCAGTTCCTTCCTAGCGGGGGGTTACAATGAGCAGTTCTTC
NA,TRBJ2-1,TRBV7-2,NA,CASSLGGGAFNEQFF,TGTGCCAGCAGCTTAGGCGGAGGGGCCTTTAATGAGCAGTTCTTC
NA,TRBJ2-7,TRBV5-1,NA,CASSLGGDTYEQYF,TGCGCCAGCAGCTTGGGGGGAGACACCTACGAGCAGTACTTC
NA,TRBJ1-5,TRBV7-6,NA,CASSLDPGYQPQHF,TGTGCCAGCAGCTTAGATCCCGGATATCAGCCCCAGCATTTT